The next 30 T cell receptor beta chains were all read from a single sample in a study of T-cell reconstitution after alpha-beta-depleted transplantation in children. Unique molecular identifiers were built into the TCRbeta library. TCRdb recomputed calls from the PCR reads with MiXCR, one row per CDR3 protein. The sample has roughly 190,000 distinct CDR3 sequences, more than 12% seen once; the top ten hold around 14%. Material: PBMCs from the stem cell graft donor, obtained from the stem cell graft. These TCRs come from a human donor who donated a stem cell graft to a child with acute lymphoblastic leukemia.

In regard to this clonotype: An end of the junction differs from the germline gene, which may be a read error. The V and J genes are TRBV9 and TRBJ1-2; D gene unclear. This CDR3 has 12 amino acids. Germline V gene lookup returns CDR1 SGDLS and CDR2 YYNGEE. CDR3 loop: CARSATYGGYTF. CDR3 in DNA: TGTGCCAGAAGCGCGACCTATGGTGGCTACACCTTC.

This clonotype was counted between two and nine times. The V call is TRBV13, the J call TRBJ2-7, with 8 bases aligning to TRBD2. CDR1 is PRHDT and CDR2 is FYEKMQ in the germline V gene (reference sequence). V was clipped by 2 bases and J by 7 bases; unmatched bases: 4. This CDR3 is built from 13 residues. The CDR3 region is CASSLTGGREQYF. The CDR3 DNA is TGTGCCAGCAGCTTAACGGGGGGGCGGGAGCAGTACTTC.

This clonotype showed up many times. The V call is TRBV20-1, the J call TRBJ1-1, with 8 bases identical to TRBD1. V was clipped by 3 bases and J by 3 bases; unmatched bases: 3. The CDR3 extends over 13 amino acids. Germline V gene lookup returns CDR1 DFQATT and CDR2 SNEGSKA (reference sequence). CDR3 amino acids: CSASRGRDTEAFF. CDR3 DNA sequence: TGCAGTGCTAGCAGGGGGCGGGACACTGAAGCTTTCTTT.

This clonotype has ten or more counts. The chain employs TRBV5-1 and TRBJ1-1; TRBD1 might be the D (5 bases). Germline CDR1 is SGHRS and CDR2 is YFSETQ. The CDR3 is made up of 18 amino acids. Trimming shortened V by 0 bases and J by 1 base, and 19 bases separated the two germline ends. CDR3 protein: CASSLEPSGPKKNTEAFF. The CDR3 bases are TGCGCCAGCAGCTTGGAACCGTCAGGGCCTAAGAAGAACACTGAAGCTTTCTTT. The whole variable domain, filled in from reference TRBV5-1 and TRBJ1-1, reads KAGVTQTPRYLIKTRGQQVTLSCSPISGHRSVSWYQQTPGQGLQFLFEYFSETQRNKGNFPGRFSGRQFSNSRSEMNVSTLELGDSALYLCASSLEPSGPKKNTEAFFGQGTRLTVV.

This clonotype was observed at least ten times. The rearrangement uses TRBV3-1 and TRBJ2-7, with D uncertain. Trimming took off 4 bases at V and 5 bases at J, with 18 bases between the two ends. This CDR3 has 15 residues. Germline V CDR1 and CDR2: LGHDT, YNNKEL (reference sequence). CDR3 bases: TGTGCCAGCAGCCCGAGGCGCCAGGCTAGGAACGAGCAGTACTTC. It specifies CASSPRRQARNEQYF.

This clonotype was counted a few times. The rearrangement uses TRBV5-1 and TRBJ1-1, with TRBD1 matching over 8 bases. The germline CDR1 and CDR2 sequences are SGHRS and YFSETQ. The trim removed 3 bases at V and 3 bases at J, leaving 1 base unmatched. The CDR3 has 13 residues. CDR3 nucleotide sequence: TGCGCCAGCAGCTGGGGACAGGACACTGAAGCTTTCTTT. It yields the protein CASSWGQDTEAFF.

This rearrangement joins TRBV5-1 to TRBJ1-1, with a weak D call TRBD1 (6 bases). Trimming removed 0 bases from V and 8 bases from J, with 17 bases in between. The CDR3 spans 15 residues. Germline values: CDR1 SGHRS, CDR2 YFSETQ. CDR3 amino acids: CASSLGIQGGSEAFF. CDR3 DNA sequence: TGCGCCAGCAGCTTGGGGATACAGGGTGGGTCCGAAGCTTTCTTT. The whole variable domain, remainder taken from reference TRBV5-1 and TRBJ1-1, is KAGVTQTPRYLIKTRGQQVTLSCSPISGHRSVSWYQQTPGQGLQFLFEYFSETQRNKGNFPGRFSGRQFSNSRSEMNVSTLELGDSALYLCASSLGIQGGSEAFFGQGTRLTVV.

This clonotype was seen only a few times. DNA of the CDR3: TGTGCCAGCAGTCCACTAGCGGGATACACAGATACGCAGTATTTT. It translates to CASSPLAGYTDTQYF. V and J are TRBV27 and TRBJ2-3; 10 nucleotides align to TRBD2. Germline trimming cut 5 bases from V and 2 bases from J; bases unmatched to any gene: 4. The CDR3 contains 15 residues. Germline V gene data show CDR1 as MNHEY and CDR2 as SMNVEV (reference sequence).

This clonotype has at least ten counts. The chain has TRBV12-3 or TRBV12-4 and TRBJ2-5; 8 bases map to TRBD1. The CDR3 runs 14 residues. The V segment lost 5 bases and the J segment 1 base; nucleotides outside the gene matches: 3. The CDR3 is CASSPQGAQETQYF. CDR3 nucleotide sequence: TGTGCCAGCAGTCCCCAGGGGGCCCAAGAGACCCAGTACTTC.

This clonotype was recorded at least ten times. The V gene is TRBV4-2, the J gene TRBJ2-1; D tentatively fits TRBD1 or TRBD2 (5 bases each). With 4 bases removed from V and 0 bases from J, the gap between germline ends came to 19 bases. The V gene's germline CDR1 is LGHNA and CDR2 YNFKEQ. CDR3 size: 18 residues. The CDR3 loop is CASSLILTDTSSYNEQFF. The CDR3 coding sequence is TGTGCCAGCAGCCTGATCTTGACAGACACTAGCTCCTACAATGAGCAGTTCTTC.

V usage is TRBV20-1 and J usage is TRBJ2-1, with 11 bases aligning to TRBD2. The trim removed 8 bases at V and 1 base at J, leaving 16 bases unmatched. Per the germline V gene, CDR1 is DFQATT and CDR2 is SNEGSKA (reference sequence). The CDR3 has 18 residues. The CDR3 here is CSFWGGTSGYYSYNEQFF. DNA of the CDR3: TGCAGTTTTTGGGGCGGGACTAGCGGCTATTATTCCTACAATGAGCAGTTCTTC.

This clonotype came up many times. The V gene is TRBV20-1, the J gene TRBJ1-2; D unresolved. The germline V and J ends were trimmed by 6 bases and 1 base, with 15 bases remaining between them. This CDR3 comprises 14 residues. Germline V CDR1 and CDR2: DFQATT, SNEGSKA (reference sequence). DNA for the CDR3: TGCAGTGCCATCCCGTGGCCGGGTAACTATGGCTACACCTTC. It codes for CSAIPWPGNYGYTF.

This clonotype was observed at least ten times. The chain couples TRBV20-1 to TRBJ2-1, with a possible D match to TRBD2 (6 bases). Germline V gene lookup returns CDR1 DFQATT and CDR2 SNEGSKA (reference sequence). The CDR3 runs to 14 residues. With 3 bases removed from V and 4 bases from J, the gap between germline ends came to 13 bases. This CDR3 reads CSARSLATYNEQFF. For the CDR3, the DNA is TGCAGTGCTAGGTCTCTAGCGACATACAATGAGCAGTTCTTC.

The chain uses TRBV7-9 and TRBJ2-3; 11 bases are a match to TRBD2. The CDR3 consists of 16 residues. With 9 bases clipped from V and 0 bases from J, the junction kept 8 bases outside the gene matches. The germline V gene has CDR1 SEHNR and CDR2 FQNEAQ (reference sequence). In DNA, the CDR3 is TGTGCCAGGGGCTCGGGGACTAGCGGAAGCACAGATACGCAGTATTTT. Protein product: CARGSGTSGSTDTQYF.

This clonotype was recorded many times. The J gene is TRBJ1-2, the V gene TRBV7-9, with D hard to call. Per the germline V gene, CDR1 is SEHNR and CDR2 is FQNEAQ (reference sequence). The CDR3 has 12 amino acids. V lost 3 bases and J lost 4, with 6 bases in between. CDR3 residues: CASSFRFYGYTF. CDR3 bases: TGTGCCAGCAGCTTTAGGTTCTATGGCTACACCTTC.

Many counts were recorded for this clonotype. The chain joins TRBV20-1 to TRBJ2-1, with D hard to call. The CDR3 has 12 residues. The germline CDR1 and CDR2 sequences are DFQATT and SNEGSKA (reference sequence). Trimming shortened V by 8 bases and J by 5 bases, and 13 bases separated the two germline ends. The DNA for the CDR3 is TGCAGTCCCATTCCTACCGACAATGAGCAGTTCTTC. Translated: CSPIPTDNEQFF.

This clonotype was observed many times. CDR3 region: CSARDRAGAYNEQFF. In DNA form, the CDR3 reads TGCAGTGCTAGAGATCGCGCGGGAGCCTACAATGAGCAGTTCTTC. The genes are TRBV20-1 and TRBJ2-1; 7 bases fit TRBD2. The V gene end was trimmed by 0 bases and the J gene end by 2 bases; junction bases not matched to a gene: 4. There are 15 residues in the CDR3. From germline, CDR1 is DFQATT and CDR2 SNEGSKA (reference sequence).

This clonotype was counted only a few times. The rearrangement joins TRBV28 to TRBJ2-3, with 8 bases matching TRBD1. CDR1 is MDHEN, CDR2 SYDVKM, per germline. V gave up 2 bases and J gave up 2 bases; unmatched junction bases: 9. The CDR3 has 17 residues. CDR3 sequence reads: CASSLGTGGSITDTQYF. The CDR3 DNA reads TGTGCCAGCAGTTTAGGCACAGGGGGGTCAATCACAGATACGCAGTATTTT.

This clonotype was counted at least ten times. The chain recombines TRBV6-5 with TRBJ1-5, with D possibly matching TRBD1 (6 bases). From germline, CDR1 is MNHEY and CDR2 SVGAGI. Trimming pared 4 bases from V and 0 bases from J, leaving 10 bases between. The CDR3 has 15 amino acids. CDR3 amino acids: CASSSQGYSNQPQHF. Here the CDR3 DNA reads TGTGCCAGCAGTTCCCAGGGGTATAGCAATCAGCCCCAGCATTTT.

This clonotype came up many times. In nucleotides, the CDR3 is TGTGCCAGCAGTTTATCCCAAGCGGGCACTGAAGCTTTCTTT. Its protein is CASSLSQAGTEAFF. The chain couples TRBV27 to TRBJ1-1; D gene uncertain. V dropped 0 bases and J dropped 4 bases, with 9 bases sitting between them. From germline, CDR1 is MNHEY and CDR2 SMNVEV (reference sequence). The CDR3 extends over 14 amino acids.

This clonotype occurred a few times. The chain links TRBV23-1 to TRBJ2-3, with D maybe TRBD2 (5 bases). TRBV23-1 is filed as an ORF, its function uncertain. CDR3 length equals 11 residues. The V gene lost 6 bases and the J gene lost 8 bases, with 9 bases spanning the gap. CDR3 sequence (DNA): TGCGCCAGCAGGTGGCTAGCTACGCAGTATTTT. Translation gives CASRWLATQYF.

In its sample, this clonotype was seen a few times. The chain is built from TRBV19 and TRBJ2-1; 7 bases line up with TRBD2. CDR1 is LNHDA and CDR2 is SQIVND in the germline V gene (reference sequence). The CDR3 length is 14 residues. Trimming cost V 7 bases and J 6 bases; bases outside gene matches: 9. The CDR3 is CASTLRGSSNEQFF. CDR3 bases: TGTGCCAGTACCCTTCGCGGGAGCTCCAATGAGCAGTTCTTC.

This clonotype was picked up many times. DNA of the CDR3: TGTGCCATCAGAGGGACCCCTGACACTGAAGCTTTCTTT. This sequence encodes CAIRGTPDTEAFF. The chain couples TRBV10-3 to TRBJ1-1; perhaps TRBD1 as D (5 bases). Germline assignment: CDR1 ENHRY and CDR2 SYGVKD. This CDR3 region has 13 residues. The V gene lost 6 bases and the J gene lost 3 bases, with 11 bases spanning the gap.

This clonotype was found once. The rearrangement joins TRBV20-1 to TRBJ2-1, with 8 bases matching TRBD1. The V segment lost 4 bases and the J segment 5 bases; nucleotides outside the gene matches: 13. This CDR3 is built from 16 residues. Germline CDR1 and CDR2: DFQATT and SNEGSKA (reference sequence). CDR3 sequence reads: CSATIPTPDRDNEQFF. The CDR3 coding sequence is TGCAGTGCTACCATCCCCACCCCGGACAGGGACAATGAGCAGTTCTTC.

The chain combines TRBV6-1 with TRBJ2-1; TRBD2 matches at 10 bases. Unmatched junction bases numbered 10, after V lost 6 bases and J lost 8 bases. Germline CDR1 reads MNHNS; CDR2 reads SASEGT. CDR3 length: 15 amino acids. The chain's CDR3 is CASSFLAGVPDEQFF. In DNA, the CDR3 is TGTGCCAGCAGCTTCCTAGCGGGAGTGCCCGATGAGCAGTTCTTC.

In its sample, this clonotype was seen many times. The V gene is TRBV12-3 or TRBV12-4, the J gene TRBJ1-1; D unresolved. This CDR3 has 13 amino acids. V dropped 6 bases and J dropped 5 bases, with 13 bases sitting between them. The CDR3, as DNA: TGTGCCAGCAGCCGCGGCAGGCGAACTGAAGCTTTCTTT. It encodes CASSRGRRTEAFF.

The rearrangement uses TRBV11-1 and TRBJ2-2, with 8 nucleotides matching TRBD1. The CDR3 covers 18 residues. The germline CDR1 and CDR2 sequences are SGHAT and FQDESV (reference sequence). Trimming took 7 bases from V and 1 from J; bases not matched to a gene: 14. The CDR3 DNA follows: TGTGCCAGCAACTCGCTGTTGACCGGGACAGGGAACACCGGGGAGCTGTTTTTT. Translation: CASNSLLTGTGNTGELFF.

The V gene is TRBV11-3, the J gene TRBJ2-2, with TRBD1 matching over 7 bases. Germline CDR1 and CDR2: SGHNT and YENEEA. Trimming removed 2 bases from V and 7 bases from J; junction bases left unmatched: 7. CDR3 length: 15 amino acids. CDR3 amino acids: CASSLRQGWDGELFF. In nucleotides, the CDR3 is TGTGCCAGCAGCTTACGACAGGGTTGGGACGGGGAGCTGTTTTTT.

This clonotype was detected only a few times. The chain uses TRBV20-1 and TRBJ2-7; D remains unclear. This CDR3 has 12 amino acids. V was trimmed by 0 bases and J by 6 bases, leaving 9 bases between them. The germline V gene has CDR1 DFQATT and CDR2 SNEGSKA (reference sequence). CDR3 nucleotides: TGCAGTGCTAGAGACCCTTACACCGAGCAGTACTTC. The encoded protein is CSARDPYTEQYF.

The sample holds many counts of this clonotype. The rearrangement joins TRBV7-9 to TRBJ1-2; D ambiguous. CDR1 and CDR2 (germline): SEHNR, FQNEAQ (reference sequence). The CDR3 extends over 14 amino acids. The CDR3 sequence: CAGGRQSPIWGYTF. DNA of the CDR3: TGTGCTGGAGGGAGGCAGTCCCCAATATGGGGCTACACCTTC.